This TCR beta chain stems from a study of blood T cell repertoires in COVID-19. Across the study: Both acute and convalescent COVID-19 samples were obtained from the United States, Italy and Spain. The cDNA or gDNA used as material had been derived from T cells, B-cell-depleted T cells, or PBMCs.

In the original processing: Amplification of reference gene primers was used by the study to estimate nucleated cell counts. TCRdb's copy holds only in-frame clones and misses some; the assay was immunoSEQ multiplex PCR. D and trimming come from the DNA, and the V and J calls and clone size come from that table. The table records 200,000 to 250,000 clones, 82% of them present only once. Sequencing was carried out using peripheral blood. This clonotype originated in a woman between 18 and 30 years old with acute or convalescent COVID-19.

CDR3 loop: CASSFRGDQETQYF. The CDR3 bases are TGTGCCAGCAGCTTCCGGGGGGACCAAGAGACCCAGTACTTC. The chain uses TRBV7-2 and TRBJ2-5, with 7 positions matching TRBD2. Losses at the gene ends were 3 bases for V and 0 bases for J; bases not matched to a gene: 1. The CDR3 is 14 residues long. Germline lookup yields CDR1 SGHTA and CDR2 FQGNSA.